This record concerns one T cell receptor (beta chain) sequence. This record belongs to a study of OX40 agonist ivuxolimab in advanced cancers. Background on the study: A male proportion of just over 80% was recorded, with mean age roughly 62 years and range about 23 to 90.

The assay was immunoSEQ multiplex PCR, and TCRdb's table has in-frame clones only and misses some. The sample yields about 5,800 clones, around 84% seen once. Trimming removed 1 base from V and 4 bases from J, with 12 bases in between. The CDR3 extends over 14 amino acids. Germline V gene sequence: CDR1 SGHNT, CDR2 YYREEE (reference sequence). The clonotype was recovered from an adult with an advanced solid tumor such as melanoma, head and neck, liver or kidney cancer. The chain is built from TRBV5-4 and TRBJ2-7; D possibly uses TRBD1 or TRBD2 (5 bases each). Sequenced material: CD4+ or CD8+ T cells sorted from blood, taken in a trial of the OX40 agonist ivuxolimab. The CDR3 region is CASSLSGTQYEQYF. The CDR3 DNA is TGTGCCAGCAGCTTGTCTGGGACCCAATACGAGCAGTACTTC.